Sequencing of this T cell receptor beta chain was carried out in a study of beta chain features in type 1 diabetes. Study in general: Age and gender were similar between patients and healthy donors, as were cell yields.

This clone was picked up a small number of times. Its antigen is undetermined. Notes on the study in general: Sequencing from cDNA could over-represent high-TCR-expressing cells. Naive, central memory and Treg TCRB repertoires appeared more alike in patients than in healthy donors. The study found moderately but significantly shorter TCRB CDR3s in all four CD4+ subsets of Type 1 diabetes patients.

The whole isolated RNA underwent reverse transcription, so sequencing captured expressed TCRB transcripts. Around 3.8 million reads per sample were averaged for naive, central memory and regulatory samples. Method: immunoSEQ multiplex PCR; TCRdb's copy keeps in-frame clones and lacks some. This repertoire shows some 140,000 clones, roughly 10% found once; its top ten account for approximately 0.7%. The ends lost 0 bases at V and 6 bases at J; junction bases unmatched: 5. CDR1 is SGHNT and CDR2 is YYREEE in the germline V gene (reference sequence). There are 15 residues in the CDR3. The material sequenced was central memory CD4+ T cells from blood. The rearrangement joins TRBV5-4 to TRBJ2-1, with TRBD2 matching over 8 bases. This sequence was found in a man aged 25 to 40 with type 1 diabetes. CDR3 sequence reads: CASSLESGGGNEQFF. CDR3 nucleotide sequence: TGTGCCAGCAGCTTGGAGAGCGGGGGAGGCAATGAGCAGTTCTTC. Full variable domain (remainder filled in from reference TRBV5-4 and TRBJ2-1): ETGVTQSPTHLIKTRGQQVTLRCSSQSGHNTVSWYQQALGQGPQFIFQYYREEENGRGNFPPRFSGLQFPNYSSELNVNALELDDSALYLCASSLESGGGNEQFFGPGTRLTVL.